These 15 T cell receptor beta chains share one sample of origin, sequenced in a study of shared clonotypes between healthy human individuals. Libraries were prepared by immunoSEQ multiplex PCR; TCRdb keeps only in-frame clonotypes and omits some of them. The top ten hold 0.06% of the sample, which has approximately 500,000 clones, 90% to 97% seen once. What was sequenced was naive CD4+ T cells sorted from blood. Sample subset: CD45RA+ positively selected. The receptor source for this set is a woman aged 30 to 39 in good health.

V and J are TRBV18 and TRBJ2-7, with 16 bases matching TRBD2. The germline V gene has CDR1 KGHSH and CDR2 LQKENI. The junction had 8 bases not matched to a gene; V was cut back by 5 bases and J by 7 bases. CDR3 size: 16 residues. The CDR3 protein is CASSAGTSGRVEEQYF. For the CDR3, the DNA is TGTGCCAGCTCAGCCGGGACTAGCGGGAGGGTGGAAGAGCAGTACTTC.

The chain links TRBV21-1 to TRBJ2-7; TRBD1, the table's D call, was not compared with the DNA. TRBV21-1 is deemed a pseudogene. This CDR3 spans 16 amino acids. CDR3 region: CASSKAEDRGRWEQYF. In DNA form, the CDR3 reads TGTGCCAGCAGCAAAGCGGAGGACAGGGGGCGTTGGGAGCAGTACTTC.

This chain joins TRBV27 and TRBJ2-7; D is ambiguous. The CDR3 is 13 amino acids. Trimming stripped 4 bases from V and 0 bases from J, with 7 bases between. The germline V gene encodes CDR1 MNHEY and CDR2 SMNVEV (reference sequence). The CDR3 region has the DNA TGTGCCAGCAGTTCCTCGAGCTCCTACGAGCAGTACTTC. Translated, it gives CASSSSSSYEQYF.

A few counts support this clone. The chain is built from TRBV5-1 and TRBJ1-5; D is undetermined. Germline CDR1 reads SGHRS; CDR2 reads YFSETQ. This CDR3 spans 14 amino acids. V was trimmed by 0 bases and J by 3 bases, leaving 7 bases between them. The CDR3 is CASSLDGTNQPQHF. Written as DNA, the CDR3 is TGCGCCAGCAGCTTGGATGGAACCAATCAGCCCCAGCATTTT.

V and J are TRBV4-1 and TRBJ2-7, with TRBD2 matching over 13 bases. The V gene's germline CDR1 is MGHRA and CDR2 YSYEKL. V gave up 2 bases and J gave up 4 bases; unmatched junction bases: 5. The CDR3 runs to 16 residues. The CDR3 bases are TGCGCCAGCAGCCAACCAACTAGCGGGAGGGAATACGAGCAGTACTTC. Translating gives CASSQPTSGREYEQYF.

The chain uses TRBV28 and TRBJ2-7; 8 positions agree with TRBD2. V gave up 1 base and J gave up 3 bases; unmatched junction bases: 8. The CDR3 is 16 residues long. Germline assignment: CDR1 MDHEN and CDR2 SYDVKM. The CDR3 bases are TGTGCCAGCAGTTTATCTTTTAGCGGGATAGGCTACGAGCAGTACTTC. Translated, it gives CASSLSFSGIGYEQYF.

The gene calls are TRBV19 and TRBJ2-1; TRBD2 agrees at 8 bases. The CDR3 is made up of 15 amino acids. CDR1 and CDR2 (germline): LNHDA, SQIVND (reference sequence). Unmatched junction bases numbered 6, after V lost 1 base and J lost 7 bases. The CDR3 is CASSIGSGSSNEQFF. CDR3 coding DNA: TGTGCCAGTAGTATAGGGAGCGGGAGTTCAAATGAGCAGTTCTTC. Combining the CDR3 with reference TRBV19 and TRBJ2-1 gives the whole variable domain DGGITQSPKYLFRKEGQNVTLSCEQNLNHDAMYWYRQDPGQGLRLIYYSQIVNDFQKGDIAEGYSVSREKKESFPLTVTSAQKNPTAFYLCASSIGSGSSNEQFFGPGTRLTVL.

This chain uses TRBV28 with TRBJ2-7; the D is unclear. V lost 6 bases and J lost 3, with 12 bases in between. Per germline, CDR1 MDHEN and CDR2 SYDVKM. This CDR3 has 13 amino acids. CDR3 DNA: TGTGCCAGCAGGACCCCCTTAGGCTACGAGCAGTACTTC. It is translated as CASRTPLGYEQYF.

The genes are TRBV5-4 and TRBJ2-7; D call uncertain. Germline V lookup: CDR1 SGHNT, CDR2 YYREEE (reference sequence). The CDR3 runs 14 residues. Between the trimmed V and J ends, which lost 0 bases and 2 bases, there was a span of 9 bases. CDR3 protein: CASSLGAKTYEQYF. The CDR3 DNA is TGTGCCAGCAGCTTGGGAGCCAAGACCTACGAGCAGTACTTC. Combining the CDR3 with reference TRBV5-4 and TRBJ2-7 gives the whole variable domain ETGVTQSPTHLIKTRGQQVTLRCSSQSGHNTVSWYQQALGQGPQFIFQYYREEENGRGNFPPRFSGLQFPNYSSELNVNALELDDSALYLCASSLGAKTYEQYFGPGTRLTVT.

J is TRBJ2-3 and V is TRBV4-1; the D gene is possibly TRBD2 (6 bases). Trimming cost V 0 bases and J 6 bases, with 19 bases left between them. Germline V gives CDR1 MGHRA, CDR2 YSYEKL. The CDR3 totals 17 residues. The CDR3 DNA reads TGCGCCAGCAGCCAAGACGTCCTTGGCGGGGTCCGGGATACGCAGTATTTT. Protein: CASSQDVLGGVRDTQYF.

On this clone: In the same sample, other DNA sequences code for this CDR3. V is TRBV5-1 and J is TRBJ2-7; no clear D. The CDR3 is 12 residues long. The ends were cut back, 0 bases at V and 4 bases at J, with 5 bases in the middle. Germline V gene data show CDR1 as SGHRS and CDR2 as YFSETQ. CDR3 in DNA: TGCGCCAGCAGCTTGGTGGGGTACGAGCAGTACTTC. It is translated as CASSLVGYEQYF.

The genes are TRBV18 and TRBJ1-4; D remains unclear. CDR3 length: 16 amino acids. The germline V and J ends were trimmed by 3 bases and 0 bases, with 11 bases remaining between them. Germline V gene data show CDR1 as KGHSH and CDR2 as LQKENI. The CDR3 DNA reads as TGTGCCAGCTCACCTAAAACGATTGCAACTAATGAAAAACTGTTTTTT. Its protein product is CASSPKTIATNEKLFF.

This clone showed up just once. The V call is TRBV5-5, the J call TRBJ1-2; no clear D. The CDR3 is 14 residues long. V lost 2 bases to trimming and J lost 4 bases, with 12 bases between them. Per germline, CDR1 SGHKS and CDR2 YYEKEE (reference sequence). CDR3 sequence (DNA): TGTGCCAGCAGCTTAAATAATCCCGCCTATGGCTACACCTTC. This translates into CASSLNNPAYGYTF.

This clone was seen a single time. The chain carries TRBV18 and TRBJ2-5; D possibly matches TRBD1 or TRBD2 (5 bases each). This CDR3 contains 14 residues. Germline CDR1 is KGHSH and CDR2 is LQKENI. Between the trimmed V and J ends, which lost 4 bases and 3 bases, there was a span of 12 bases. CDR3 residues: CASSLAVGEETQYF. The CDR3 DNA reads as TGTGCCAGCTCACTGGCTGTGGGGGAAGAGACCCAGTACTTC.

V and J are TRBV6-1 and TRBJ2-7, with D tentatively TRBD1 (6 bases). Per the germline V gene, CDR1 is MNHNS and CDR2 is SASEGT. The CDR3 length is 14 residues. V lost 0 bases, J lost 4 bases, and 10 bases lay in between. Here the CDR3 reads CASSEAYRAYEQYF. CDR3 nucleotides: TGTGCCAGCAGTGAAGCCTACAGGGCTTACGAGCAGTACTTC.